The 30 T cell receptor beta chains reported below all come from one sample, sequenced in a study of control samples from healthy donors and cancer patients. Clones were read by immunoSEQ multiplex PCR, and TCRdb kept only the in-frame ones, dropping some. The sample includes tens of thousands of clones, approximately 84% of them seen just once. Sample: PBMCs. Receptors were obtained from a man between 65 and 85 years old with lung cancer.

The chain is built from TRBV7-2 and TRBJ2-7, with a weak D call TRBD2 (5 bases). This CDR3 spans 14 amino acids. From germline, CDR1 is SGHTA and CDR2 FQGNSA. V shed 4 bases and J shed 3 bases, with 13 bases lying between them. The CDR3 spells CASSSHPADYEQYF. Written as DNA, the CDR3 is TGTGCCAGCAGCTCCCATCCAGCGGACTACGAGCAGTACTTC.

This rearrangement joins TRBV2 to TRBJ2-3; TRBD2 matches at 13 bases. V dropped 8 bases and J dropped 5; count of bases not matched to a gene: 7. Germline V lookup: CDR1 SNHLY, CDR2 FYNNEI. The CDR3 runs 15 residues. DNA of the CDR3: TGTGCCAGCCGTGGGACTAGCGGGGTGGGAGATACGCAGTATTTT. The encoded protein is CASRGTSGVGDTQYF.

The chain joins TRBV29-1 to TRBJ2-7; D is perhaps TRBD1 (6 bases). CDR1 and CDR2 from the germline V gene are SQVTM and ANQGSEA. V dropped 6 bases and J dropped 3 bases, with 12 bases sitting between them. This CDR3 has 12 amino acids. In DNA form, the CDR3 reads TGCAGCGTCGGACAGAGAGGCTACGAGCAGTACTTC. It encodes CSVGQRGYEQYF.

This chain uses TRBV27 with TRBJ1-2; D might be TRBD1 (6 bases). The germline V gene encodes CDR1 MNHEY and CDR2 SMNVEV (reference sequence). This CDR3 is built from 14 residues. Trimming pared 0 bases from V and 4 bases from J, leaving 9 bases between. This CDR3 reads CASSLSGQFYGYTF. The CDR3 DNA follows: TGTGCCAGCAGTTTATCTGGACAGTTCTATGGCTACACCTTC.

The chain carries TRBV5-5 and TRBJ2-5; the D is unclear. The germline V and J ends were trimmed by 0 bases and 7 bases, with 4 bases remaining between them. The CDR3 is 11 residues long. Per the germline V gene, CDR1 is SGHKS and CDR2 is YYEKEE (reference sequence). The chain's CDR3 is CASSLGGTQYF. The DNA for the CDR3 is TGTGCCAGCAGCTTGGGGGGGACCCAGTACTTC.

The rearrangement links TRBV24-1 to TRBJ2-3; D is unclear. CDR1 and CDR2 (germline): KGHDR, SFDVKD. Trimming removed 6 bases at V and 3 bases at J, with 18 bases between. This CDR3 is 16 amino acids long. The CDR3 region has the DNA TGTGCCACCAGTAACAGCAGCCGGTGGGCGACAGATACGCAGTATTTT. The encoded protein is CATSNSSRWATDTQYF.

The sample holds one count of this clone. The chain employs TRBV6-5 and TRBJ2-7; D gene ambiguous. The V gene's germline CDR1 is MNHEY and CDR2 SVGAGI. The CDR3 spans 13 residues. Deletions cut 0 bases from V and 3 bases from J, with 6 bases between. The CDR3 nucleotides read TGTGCCAGCAGTTACTCAGAGGTCTACGAGCAGTACTTC. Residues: CASSYSEVYEQYF.

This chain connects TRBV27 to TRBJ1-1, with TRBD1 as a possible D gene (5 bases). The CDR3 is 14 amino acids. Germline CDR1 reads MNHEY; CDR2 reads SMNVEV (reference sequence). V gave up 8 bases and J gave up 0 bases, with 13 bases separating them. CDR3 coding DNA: TGTGCCAGCTCATGGGGCTATATGAACACTGAAGCTTTCTTT. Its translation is CASSWGYMNTEAFF.

The CDR3 here is CASSPRVADTYEQYF. Written as DNA, the CDR3 is TGTGCCAGCAGCCCGCGGGTAGCGGATACCTACGAGCAGTACTTC. This chain links TRBV3-1 (or the pseudogene TRBV3-2) with TRBJ2-7; D is possibly TRBD2 (6 bases). This CDR3 spans 15 amino acids. Per germline, CDR1 LGHDT and CDR2 YNNKEL (reference sequence). V was clipped by 4 bases and J by 2 bases, with 15 bases between them.

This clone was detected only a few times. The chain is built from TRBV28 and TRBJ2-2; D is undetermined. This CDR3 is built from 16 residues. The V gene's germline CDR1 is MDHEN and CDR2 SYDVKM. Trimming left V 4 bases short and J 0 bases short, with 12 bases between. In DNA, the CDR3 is TGTGCCAGCAGTTCACGGACGACTCCGAACACCGGGGAGCTGTTTTTT. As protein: CASSSRTTPNTGELFF. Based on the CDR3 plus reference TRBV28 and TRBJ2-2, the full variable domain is DVKVTQSSRYLVKRTGEKVFLECVQDMDHENMFWYRQDPGLGLRLIYFSYDVKMKEKGDIPEGYSVSREKKERFSLILESASTNQTSMYLCASSSRTTPNTGELFFGEGSRLTVL.

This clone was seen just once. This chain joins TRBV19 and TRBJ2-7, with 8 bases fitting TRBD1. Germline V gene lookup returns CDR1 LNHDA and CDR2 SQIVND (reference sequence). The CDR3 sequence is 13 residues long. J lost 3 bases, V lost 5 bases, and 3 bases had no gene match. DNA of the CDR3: TGTGCCAGTAGTGCTACAGGGGGCTACGAGCAGTACTTC. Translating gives CASSATGGYEQYF.

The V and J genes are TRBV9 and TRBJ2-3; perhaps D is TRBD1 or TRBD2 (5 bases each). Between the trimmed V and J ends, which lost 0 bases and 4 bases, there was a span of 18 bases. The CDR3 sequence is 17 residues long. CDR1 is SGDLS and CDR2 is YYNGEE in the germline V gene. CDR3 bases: TGTGCCAGCAGCGTAGACTTCGGGACGGCCTTTTCAGATACGCAGTATTTT. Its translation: CASSVDFGTAFSDTQYF.

The CDR3 nucleotides are TGTGCCAGCAGCTTAGATACAGGGATAGGGGGAGATACGCAGTATTTT. Translated: CASSLDTGIGGDTQYF. V is TRBV11-1 and J is TRBJ2-3, with a possible D match to TRBD1 (6 bases). Between the trimmed V and J ends, which lost 1 base and 5 bases, there was a span of 16 bases. Germline CDR1 SGHAT, CDR2 FQDESV (reference sequence). This CDR3 is 16 amino acids long. Full variable domain (rest looked up from reference TRBV11-1 and TRBJ2-3): EAEVAQSPRYKITEKSQAVAFWCDPISGHATLYWYRQILGQGPELLVQFQDESVVDDSQLPKDRFSAERLKGVDSTLKIQPAELGDSAMYLCASSLDTGIGGDTQYFGPGTRLTVL.

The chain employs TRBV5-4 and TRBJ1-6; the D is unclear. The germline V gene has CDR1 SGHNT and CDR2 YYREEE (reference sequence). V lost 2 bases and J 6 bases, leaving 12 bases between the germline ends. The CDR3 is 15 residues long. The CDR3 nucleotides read TGTGCCAGCAGCTTCCGGGTAGTGGGTAATTCACCCCTCCACTTT. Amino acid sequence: CASSFRVVGNSPLHF.

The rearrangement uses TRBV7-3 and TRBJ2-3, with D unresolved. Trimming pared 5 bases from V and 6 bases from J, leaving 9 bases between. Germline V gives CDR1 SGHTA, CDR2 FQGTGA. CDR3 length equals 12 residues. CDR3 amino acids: CASSAPGDTQYF. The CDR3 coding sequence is TGTGCCAGCAGCGCCCCCGGGGATACGCAGTATTTT. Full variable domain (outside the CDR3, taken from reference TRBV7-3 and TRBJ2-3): GAGVSQTPSNKVTEKGKYVELRCDPISGHTALYWYRQSLGQGPEFLIYFQGTGAADDSGLPNDRFFAVRPEGSVSTLKIQRTERGDSAVYLCASSAPGDTQYFGPGTRLTVL.

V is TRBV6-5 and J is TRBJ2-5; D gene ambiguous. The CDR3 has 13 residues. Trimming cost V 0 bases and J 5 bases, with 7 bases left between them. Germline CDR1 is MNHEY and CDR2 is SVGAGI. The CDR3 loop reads CASSYSIGETQYF. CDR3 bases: TGTGCCAGCAGTTACTCGATAGGGGAGACCCAGTACTTC.

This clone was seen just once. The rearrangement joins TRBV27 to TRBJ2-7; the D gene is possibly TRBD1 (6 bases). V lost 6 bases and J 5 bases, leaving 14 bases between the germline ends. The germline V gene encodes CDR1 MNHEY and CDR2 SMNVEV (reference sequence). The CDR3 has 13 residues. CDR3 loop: CASRTTGIHEQYF. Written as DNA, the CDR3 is TGTGCCAGCAGAACTACAGGGATCCACGAGCAGTACTTC.

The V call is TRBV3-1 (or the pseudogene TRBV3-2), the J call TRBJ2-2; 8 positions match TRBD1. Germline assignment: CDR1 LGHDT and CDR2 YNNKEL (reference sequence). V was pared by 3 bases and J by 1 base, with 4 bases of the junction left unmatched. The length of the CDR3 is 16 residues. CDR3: CASSHRQGMNTGELFF. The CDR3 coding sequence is TGTGCCAGCAGCCATAGACAGGGGATGAACACCGGGGAGCTGTTTTTT.

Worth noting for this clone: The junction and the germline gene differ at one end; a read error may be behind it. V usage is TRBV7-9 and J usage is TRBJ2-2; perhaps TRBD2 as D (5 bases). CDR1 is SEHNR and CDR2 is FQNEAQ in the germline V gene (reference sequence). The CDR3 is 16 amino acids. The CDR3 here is CASSPDWARSHRGAVF. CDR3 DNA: TGTGCCAGCAGCCCGGACTGGGCGAGGAGTCACCGGGGAGCTGTTTTT.

DNA of the CDR3: TGTGCCAGCAGCCTAAGGACTAGCGGGGGGAGCCATACGACCGGGCAGTACTTC. Translating gives CASSLRTSGGSHTTGQYF. This chain links TRBV7-8 with TRBJ2-7, with 14 bases lining up with TRBD2. The CDR3 sequence is 18 residues long. V dropped 5 bases and J dropped 9; count of bases not matched to a gene: 18. The germline V gene has CDR1 SGHVS and CDR2 FQNEAQ.

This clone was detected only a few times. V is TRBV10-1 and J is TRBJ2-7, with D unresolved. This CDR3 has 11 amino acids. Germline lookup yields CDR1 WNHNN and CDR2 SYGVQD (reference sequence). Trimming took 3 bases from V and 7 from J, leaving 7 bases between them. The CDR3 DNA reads TGCGCCAGCAGTGACGGTAGAGAGCAGTACTTC. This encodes CASSDGREQYF.

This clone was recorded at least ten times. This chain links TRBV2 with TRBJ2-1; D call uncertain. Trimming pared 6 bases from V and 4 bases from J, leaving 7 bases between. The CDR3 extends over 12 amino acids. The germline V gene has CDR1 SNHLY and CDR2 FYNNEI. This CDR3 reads CASRPGYNEQFF. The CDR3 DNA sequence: TGTGCCAGCAGACCGGGTTACAATGAGCAGTTCTTC.

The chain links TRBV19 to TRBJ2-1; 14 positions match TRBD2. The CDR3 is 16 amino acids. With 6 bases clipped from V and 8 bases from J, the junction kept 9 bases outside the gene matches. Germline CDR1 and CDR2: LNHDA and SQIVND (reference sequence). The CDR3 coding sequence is TGTGCCAGTAGCAGGACTAGCGGGGGGCCAACGCATGAGCAGTTCTTC. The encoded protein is CASSRTSGGPTHEQFF.

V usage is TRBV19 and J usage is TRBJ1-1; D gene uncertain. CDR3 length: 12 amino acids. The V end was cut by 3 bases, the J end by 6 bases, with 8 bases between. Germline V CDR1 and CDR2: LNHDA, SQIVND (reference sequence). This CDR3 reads CASSIPGAEAFF. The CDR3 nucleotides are TGTGCCAGTAGTATCCCCGGCGCTGAAGCTTTCTTT.

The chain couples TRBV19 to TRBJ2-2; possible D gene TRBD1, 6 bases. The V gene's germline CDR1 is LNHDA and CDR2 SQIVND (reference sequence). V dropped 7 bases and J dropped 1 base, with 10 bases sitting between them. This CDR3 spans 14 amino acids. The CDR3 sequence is CASTGTLNTGELFF. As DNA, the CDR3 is TGTGCCAGTACCGGGACATTGAACACCGGGGAGCTGTTTTTT.

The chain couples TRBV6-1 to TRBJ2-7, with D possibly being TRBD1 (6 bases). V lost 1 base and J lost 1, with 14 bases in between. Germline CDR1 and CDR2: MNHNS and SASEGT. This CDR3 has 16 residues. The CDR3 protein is CASSEVDRSSSYEQYF. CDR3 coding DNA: TGTGCCAGCAGTGAAGTAGACAGGTCTTCATCCTACGAGCAGTACTTC.

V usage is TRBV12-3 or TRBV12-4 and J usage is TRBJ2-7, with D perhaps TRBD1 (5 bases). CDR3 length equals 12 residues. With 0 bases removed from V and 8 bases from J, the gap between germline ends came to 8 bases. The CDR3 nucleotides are TGTGCCAGCAGTTTAGCGGTGGGGCAGCAGTACTTC. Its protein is CASSLAVGQQYF.

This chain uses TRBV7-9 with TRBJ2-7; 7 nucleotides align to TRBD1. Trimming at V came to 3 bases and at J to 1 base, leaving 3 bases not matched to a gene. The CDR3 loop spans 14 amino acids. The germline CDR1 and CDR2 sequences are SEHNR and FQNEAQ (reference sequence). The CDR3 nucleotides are TGTGCCAGCAGCTTCGGGACAGTATCCTACGAGCAGTACTTC. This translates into CASSFGTVSYEQYF.

CDR3 in DNA: TGTGCCAGCAGACTACGAAGCGGGGGGGCCGTCTACGAGCAGTACTTC. Amino acids: CASRLRSGGAVYEQYF. The gene calls are TRBV27 and TRBJ2-7, with TRBD2 identical over 10 bases. The CDR3 spans 16 residues. CDR1 MNHEY and CDR2 SMNVEV come from the germline V gene (reference sequence). The ends lost 6 bases at V and 3 bases at J; junction bases unmatched: 11.

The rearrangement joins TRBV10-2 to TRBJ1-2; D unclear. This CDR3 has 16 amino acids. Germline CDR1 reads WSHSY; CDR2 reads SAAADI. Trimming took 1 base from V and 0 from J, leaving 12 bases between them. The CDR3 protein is CASSELGPNANYGYTF. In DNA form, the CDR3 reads TGCGCCAGCAGTGAGTTGGGCCCGAATGCTAACTATGGCTACACCTTC.